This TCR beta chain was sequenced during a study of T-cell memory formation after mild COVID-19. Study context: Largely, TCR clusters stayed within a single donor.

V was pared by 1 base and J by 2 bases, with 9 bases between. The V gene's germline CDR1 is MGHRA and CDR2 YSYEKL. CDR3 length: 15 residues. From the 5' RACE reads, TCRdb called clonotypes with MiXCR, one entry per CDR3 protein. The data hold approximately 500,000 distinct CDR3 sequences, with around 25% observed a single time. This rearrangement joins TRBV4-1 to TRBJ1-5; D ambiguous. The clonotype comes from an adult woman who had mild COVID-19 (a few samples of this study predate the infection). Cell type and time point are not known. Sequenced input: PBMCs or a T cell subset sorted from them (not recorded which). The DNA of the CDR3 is TGCGCCAGCAGCCAAGGTAGATTGGGCAATCAGCCCCAGCATTTT. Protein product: CASSQGRLGNQPQHF.